This T cell receptor beta chain was identified in a study of blood T cell repertoires in COVID-19. About the study: Samples of COVID-19 (acute and convalescent) were obtained from the United States, Italy and Spain. T cells, B-cell-depleted T cells, or PBMCs provided the cDNA or gDNA that served as material.

Methods used by the authors: How many nucleated cells were present was estimated from reference gene primer amplification. Only in-frame clones appear in the TCRdb table, and some are missing; sequencing was by immunoSEQ multiplex PCR. That table supplies the V and J calls and clone size; D and trimming were determined from the DNA. The sample holds roughly 180,000 clones; approximately 85% are singletons and the top ten take around 8%. Germline assignment: CDR1 SGHRS and CDR2 YFSETQ. The V end was cut by 3 bases, the J end by 0 bases, with 15 bases between. CDR3 length: 16 amino acids. Specimen: peripheral blood. The rearrangement links TRBV5-1 to TRBJ1-1; D perhaps matches TRBD1 (5 bases). The clonotype was recovered from a woman in her fifties or sixties with acute or convalescent COVID-19. CDR3 sequence (DNA): TGCGCCAGCAGCTACCCCAGCGGGACGCTGAACACTGAAGCTTTCTTT. Its protein product is CASSYPSGTLNTEAFF. Full variable domain (remainder filled in from reference TRBV5-1 and TRBJ1-1): KAGVTQTPRYLIKTRGQQVTLSCSPISGHRSVSWYQQTPGQGLQFLFEYFSETQRNKGNFPGRFSGRQFSNSRSEMNVSTLELGDSALYLCASSYPSGTLNTEAFFGQGTRLTVV.